The 27 T cell receptor beta chains given below trace back to one sample, sequenced in a study of blood T cell repertoires in COVID-19. Here immunoSEQ multiplex PCR was the method, and the copy in TCRdb shows in-frame clones only, minus some. The table includes roughly 380,000 clones, 85% detected once. Sequenced sample: peripheral blood. The receptor set was obtained from a woman aged 18-35 years with acute or convalescent COVID-19.

The rearrangement uses TRBV2 and TRBJ2-3, with no clear D. Per the germline V gene, CDR1 is SNHLY and CDR2 is FYNNEI. The CDR3 contains 13 residues. Deletions cut 7 bases from V and 0 bases from J, with 8 bases between. The chain's CDR3 is CASIWASTDTQYF. CDR3 DNA sequence: TGTGCCAGCATTTGGGCTAGCACAGATACGCAGTATTTT. Combining the CDR3 with reference TRBV2 and TRBJ2-3 gives the whole variable domain EPEVTQTPSHQVTQMGQEVILRCVPISNHLYFYWYRQILGQKVEFLVSFYNNEISEKSEIFDDQFSVERPDGSNFTLKIRSTKLEDSAMYFCASIWASTDTQYFGPGTRLTVL.

The sample holds a few counts of this clone. The chain uses TRBV30 and TRBJ1-3, with D perhaps TRBD1 (5 bases). CDR1 is GTSNPN, CDR2 SVGIG, per germline (reference sequence). There are 16 residues in the CDR3. The V and J ends lost 0 bases and 0 bases respectively, with 12 bases between them. CDR3 bases: TGTGCCTGGAGTGTACTGGGGGGTACCTCTGGAAACACCATATATTTT. Protein: CAWSVLGGTSGNTIYF.

This clone was seen only once. The rearrangement links TRBV7-3 to TRBJ2-1; a possible D gene is TRBD2 (5 bases). Germline values: CDR1 SGHTA, CDR2 FQGTGA. Trimming left V 3 bases short and J 7 bases short, with 10 bases between. The CDR3 length is 13 residues. The CDR3 nucleotides are TGTGCCAGCAGCTTGACGAGGGATAATGAGCAGTTCTTC. Translation gives CASSLTRDNEQFF.

The chain carries TRBV24-1 and TRBJ1-1; TRBD1 matches 10 bases. This CDR3 spans 15 amino acids. The germline V gene encodes CDR1 KGHDR and CDR2 SFDVKD. V lost 2 bases to trimming and J lost 4 bases; unmatched junction nucleotides: 3. CDR3 coding DNA: TGTGCCACCAGTGATTCCGGGACAGGGGCCACTGAAGCTTTCTTT. This codes for CATSDSGTGATEAFF.

As to this clone: Germline and junction disagree at one end, which may indicate a read error. The rearrangement uses TRBV7-8 and TRBJ1-1; tentatively, D is TRBD1 (6 bases). The germline gives CDR1 SGHVS, CDR2 FQNEAQ. The CDR3 loop spans 14 amino acids. CDR3 sequence (DNA): TGTGCCAGCAACTTATACAGGGTTGACACTGAAGCTTTCTTT. It encodes CASNLYRVDTEAFF.

CDR3 DNA: TGTGCCAGCAGTTTCGGGTACAATGAGCAGTTCTTC. It codes for CASSFGYNEQFF. The chain is built from TRBV27 and TRBJ2-1; D unclear. This CDR3 region has 12 residues. The V and J ends lost 3 bases and 4 bases respectively, with 4 bases between them. In germline, CDR1 is MNHEY, CDR2 SMNVEV (reference sequence).

The chain joins TRBV30 to TRBJ2-7, with a weak D call TRBD1 (6 bases). Trimming removed 5 bases from V and 0 bases from J, with 11 bases in between. The V gene's germline CDR1 is GTSNPN and CDR2 SVGIG (reference sequence). The CDR3 totals 13 residues. CDR3 nucleotides: TGTGCCTGGGGATACAGGGTCTCCTACGAGCAGTACTTC. Its protein product is CAWGYRVSYEQYF.

This clone was recorded only once. The V and J genes are TRBV19 and TRBJ1-6, with 8 bases matching TRBD1. This CDR3 comprises 14 residues. The ends lost 2 bases at V and 7 bases at J; junction bases unmatched: 1. Germline lookup yields CDR1 LNHDA and CDR2 SQIVND (reference sequence). The CDR3 is CASSIRQGNSPLHF. In DNA form, the CDR3 reads TGTGCCAGTAGTATACGACAGGGGAATTCACCCCTCCACTTT.

The CDR3 here is CASSLGRGQPQHF. DNA for the CDR3: TGTGCCAGCAGCTTAGGTAGGGGTCAGCCCCAGCATTTT. The gene calls are TRBV7-9 and TRBJ1-5; the D gene is possibly TRBD1 (5 bases). Germline values: CDR1 SEHNR, CDR2 FQNEAQ (reference sequence). Trimming stripped 1 base from V and 6 bases from J, with 7 bases between. The CDR3 runs 13 residues.

V usage is TRBV5-1 and J usage is TRBJ1-1, with D perhaps matching TRBD1 (5 bases). V was pared by 5 bases and J by 0 bases, with 11 bases between. This CDR3 is built from 14 residues. The V gene's germline CDR1 is SGHRS and CDR2 YFSETQ. The CDR3 region has the DNA TGCGCCAGCAGTCGCGACAGACTGAACACTGAAGCTTTCTTT. Its translation: CASSRDRLNTEAFF.

The chain couples TRBV6-6 to TRBJ1-6, with TRBD1 matching over 7 bases. Trimming at V came to 6 bases and at J to 9 bases, leaving 8 bases not matched to a gene. Germline V lookup: CDR1 MNHNY, CDR2 SVGAGI (reference sequence). This CDR3 is 14 amino acids long. CDR3 amino acids: CASSLQGNGSPLHF. CDR3 DNA: TGTGCCAGCAGCCTACAGGGGAACGGTTCACCCCTCCACTTT.

The rearrangement uses TRBV10-3 and TRBJ2-1; weak D call: TRBD1 (6 bases). V lost 11 bases, J lost 8 bases, and 22 bases lay in between. The CDR3 loop spans 14 amino acids. CDR1 is ENHRY, CDR2 SYGVKD, per germline. This CDR3 reads CAAVGRLNRDEQFF. The CDR3, as DNA: TGTGCCGCCGTGGGGCGACTCAACAGGGATGAGCAGTTCTTC.

This sequence joins TRBV27 and TRBJ1-2; 12 bases are shared with TRBD1. Trimming cost V 5 bases and J 2 bases; bases outside gene matches: 3. CDR3 length: 15 amino acids. Germline V gene sequence: CDR1 MNHEY, CDR2 SMNVEV (reference sequence). CDR3 bases: TGTGCCAGCAGTGCCGGGACAGGGGGCAACTATGGCTACACCTTC. Translated: CASSAGTGGNYGYTF.

This sequence joins TRBV30 and TRBJ2-3, with D perhaps TRBD2 (6 bases). V was pared by 1 base and J by 2 bases, with 10 bases between. The CDR3 is 14 residues long. CDR1 is GTSNPN, CDR2 SVGIG, per germline (reference sequence). The CDR3 DNA follows: TGTGCCTGGAGTGCCGGGGAGGCCACAGATACGCAGTATTTT. It is translated as CAWSAGEATDTQYF.

The V gene is TRBV28, the J gene TRBJ1-2; 7 bases line up with TRBD1. The CDR3 runs 14 residues. CDR1 MDHEN and CDR2 SYDVKM come from the germline V gene. V was pared by 3 bases and J by 7 bases, with 8 bases of the junction left unmatched. The chain's CDR3 is CASSLGGRGFGYTF. Written as DNA, the CDR3 is TGTGCCAGCAGTTTGGGAGGCAGGGGGTTTGGCTACACCTTC.

The chain employs TRBV6-5 and TRBJ2-7, with 9 bases fitting TRBD2. Germline loops: CDR1 MNHEY, CDR2 SVGAGI. Trimming at V came to 6 bases and at J to 1 base, leaving 4 bases not matched to a gene. The CDR3 extends over 14 amino acids. In DNA, the CDR3 is TGTGCCAGCAGGGGTCTAGCGGGATCCTACGAGCAGTACTTC. Translation gives CASRGLAGSYEQYF.

The genes are TRBV11-2 and TRBJ1-6, with D possibly TRBD1 on 5 matching bases. Germline V gene lookup returns CDR1 SGHAT and CDR2 FQNNGV. The CDR3 contains 18 residues. V dropped 1 base and J dropped 0 bases, with 13 bases sitting between them. The CDR3 loop reads CASSLVSGGISYNSPLHF. As DNA, the CDR3 is TGTGCCAGCAGCTTAGTTTCCGGGGGAATCTCCTATAATTCACCCCTCCACTTT.

The gene calls are TRBV20-1 and TRBJ1-2; unclear D gene. The germline V gene has CDR1 DFQATT and CDR2 SNEGSKA (reference sequence). The CDR3 length is 11 residues. V lost 3 bases and J lost 5, with 7 bases in between. CDR3 nucleotides: TGCAGTGCTAGTGCGCGGTATGGCTACACCTTC. This translates into CSASARYGYTF.

This clone has a single count. The chain employs TRBV2 and TRBJ2-7; maybe TRBD2 (6 bases). V was clipped by 8 bases and J by 5 bases, with 22 bases between them. This CDR3 is built from 15 residues. Germline CDR1 SNHLY, CDR2 FYNNEI. Here the CDR3 reads CASVREVGARNEQYF. The CDR3 DNA is TGTGCCAGCGTGAGGGAGGTCGGGGCGAGGAACGAGCAGTACTTC.

The V call is TRBV3-1 (or the pseudogene TRBV3-2), the J call TRBJ1-5; 12 bases match TRBD1. The CDR3 consists of 19 residues. Germline V gene lookup returns CDR1 LGHDT and CDR2 YNNKEL (reference sequence). With V trimmed by 3 bases and J by 1 base, 10 bases remained unmatched. CDR3 DNA: TGTGCCAGCAGCCAGGGTCCGGGACAGGGGGCTGGAAGCAATCAGCCCCAGCATTTT. This codes for CASSQGPGQGAGSNQPQHF.

This clone was found a few times. V is TRBV6-5 and J is TRBJ2-7; 9 positions match TRBD1. V was pared by 2 bases and J by 5 bases, with 10 bases of the junction left unmatched. This CDR3 contains 16 residues. Germline CDR1 reads MNHEY; CDR2 reads SVGAGI. CDR3 in amino acids: CASSYTGQGGGHEQYF. CDR3 bases: TGTGCCAGCAGTTACACGGGACAGGGCGGGGGACACGAGCAGTACTTC.

The genes are TRBV24-1 and TRBJ1-5; 8 bases align to TRBD1. Germline V CDR1 and CDR2: KGHDR, SFDVKD. Trimming at V came to 3 bases and at J to 6 bases, leaving 3 bases not matched to a gene. This CDR3 spans 14 amino acids. The CDR3 spells CATSDAGGSQPQHF. CDR3 DNA: TGTGCCACCAGTGATGCAGGGGGCTCTCAGCCCCAGCATTTT.

The chain is built from TRBV27 and TRBJ2-7; D uncertain. Trimming pared 8 bases from V and 2 bases from J, leaving 7 bases between. Germline lookup yields CDR1 MNHEY and CDR2 SMNVEV (reference sequence). The CDR3 sequence is 11 residues long. The CDR3 DNA reads as TGTGCCAGCGGCGGTCCCTACGAGCAGTACTTC. Translation: CASGGPYEQYF.

The chain combines TRBV6-6 with TRBJ1-5; D possibly corresponds to TRBD1 (5 bases). V was cut by 2 bases and J by 5 bases, with 13 bases left in between. Germline V gene sequence: CDR1 MNHNY, CDR2 SVGAGI (reference sequence). This CDR3 has 15 residues. The chain's CDR3 is CASSYGEGVYQPQHF. The CDR3 DNA is TGTGCCAGCAGTTACGGGGAAGGGGTCTATCAGCCCCAGCATTTT.

The genes are TRBV15 and TRBJ2-3; D remains ambiguous. V lost 1 base and J 0 bases, leaving 11 bases between the germline ends. CDR1 LNHNV and CDR2 YYDKDF come from the germline V gene (reference sequence). This CDR3 contains 16 residues. Here the CDR3 reads CATSRVPKRSTDTQYF. Here the CDR3 DNA reads TGTGCCACCAGCAGAGTACCGAAACGGAGCACAGATACGCAGTATTTT.

A single count supports this clone. The rearrangement joins TRBV13 to TRBJ1-1, with 9 bases identical to TRBD1. CDR1 PRHDT and CDR2 FYEKMQ come from the germline V gene (reference sequence). The V and J ends lost 5 bases and 1 base, in that order; junction bases with no gene match: 5. This CDR3 has 15 residues. The CDR3 nucleotides are TGTGCCAGCAGCATACGGACAGGGGAGAACACTGAAGCTTTCTTT. It specifies CASSIRTGENTEAFF. The entire variable domain, with the rest obtained from reference TRBV13 and TRBJ1-1, is as follows: AAGVIQSPRHLIKEKRETATLKCYPIPRHDTVYWYQQGPGQDPQFLISFYEKMQSDKGSIPDRFSAQQFSDYHSELNMSSLELGDSALYFCASSIRTGENTEAFFGQGTRLTVV.

J is TRBJ2-1 and V is TRBV24-1; the match to TRBD2 covers 13 bases. Germline V gene lookup returns CDR1 KGHDR and CDR2 SFDVKD. The CDR3 has 15 residues. Trimming took 7 bases from V and 15 from J; bases not matched to a gene: 14. This chain's CDR3 is CATSEGTSGNRRLFF. DNA for the CDR3: TGTGCCACCAGCGAAGGGACTAGCGGGAATCGAAGGCTGTTCTTC.